This TCR beta chain was obtained from a study of T cells after posttransplantation cyclophosphamide. CDR1 is LNHDA, CDR2 SQIVND, per germline (reference sequence). V lost 9 bases to trimming and J lost 3 bases, with 14 bases between them. The CDR3 loop spans 13 amino acids. Sequencing was performed with immunoSEQ multiplex PCR; in TCRdb, only in-frame clones are kept and a portion is missing. The table lists some 7,000 clones, 65% to 80% of them singletons. Concerning this clone itself: Its antigen remains unidentified.

Findings and limits, study-wide: After PTCy, TRB diversity resembled that of CNI/methotrexate controls. Tissue-infiltrating T cells from skin or gut overlapped little with blood T cells.

The V gene is TRBV19, the J gene TRBJ1-1, with D perhaps matching TRBD1 (5 bases). This TCR derives from a woman aged 45 to 65 in good health and a related stem cell transplant donor. The sequenced sample consisted of memory CD4+ T cells sorted from blood. The CDR3 bases are TGTGCCAGCTGGGGCCGTAGAGACACTGAAGCTTTCTTT. Translating gives CASWGRRDTEAFF.